This is a list of T cell receptor beta chains from one sample in a study of PD-L1 blockade in urothelial cancer. TCRdb keeps only in-frame clones here, not all; method: immunoSEQ multiplex PCR. The sample lists some 75,000 clones, approximately 89% occurring once. Here the sequenced sample was PBMCs, taken around atezolizumab (anti-PD-L1) treatment. These receptors originate from an elderly woman with urothelial cancer. Both conserved end residues are part of each CDR3. A D gene is named only where the DNA matches it firmly. The size entry is marked missing in some rows and otherwise reads once, few, many or a size class.

TRBD1,TRBV28,TRBJ2-7,-,TGTGCCAGCAGAAAAGACAGGGCCCCCTACGAGCAGTACTTC,CASRKDRAPYEQYF
TRBD2,TRBV9,TRBJ2-7,-,TGTGCCAGCAGCGTAGGAGGTAGCGGGAGGAACGAGCAGTACTTC,CASSVGGSGRNEQYF
TRBD2,TRBV27,TRBJ2-1,-,TGTGCCAGCAGTCGACCGGGACTAGGGACCTACAATGAGCAGTTCTTC,CASSRPGLGTYNEQFF
TRBD2,TRBV7-3,TRBJ2-3,-,TGTGCCAGCAGCTTAGTTTCTAGCGGGAAAACCAATACGCAGTATTTT,CASSLVSSGKTNTQYF
TRBD1,TRBV7-6,TRBJ1-4,-,TGTGCCAGCAGCTCCCGGGACAGGGGGCGAGTCGGTGAAAAACTGTTTTTT,CASSSRDRGRVGEKLFF
TRBD2,TRBV6-1,TRBJ2-7,-,TGTGCCAGTGAATCCCTAGCGGGAGATGACGAGCAGTACTTC,CASESLAGDDEQYF
-,TRBV27,TRBJ2-1,-,TGTGCCAGCCACTTTCAGGGTAACTCCTACAATGAGCAGTTCTTC,CASHFQGNSYNEQFF
TRBD2,TRBV4-1,TRBJ2-1,-,TGCGCCAGCAGCCAACCGGGACTAGCGGGAGGAGGGGACAATGAGCAGTTCTTC,CASSQPGLAGGGDNEQFF
TRBD1,TRBV6-4,TRBJ2-6,-,TGTGCCAGCAGTGACTCTGGACAGGGGGCCGCGGGGGCCAACGTCCTGACTTTC,CASSDSGQGAAGANVLTF
-,TRBV6-1,TRBJ1-1,-,TGTGCCAGCAGTGAATTAGCAGGGCTGAACACTGAAGCTTTCTTT,CASSELAGLNTEAFF
-,TRBV7-8,TRBJ1-2,-,TGTGCCAGCAGCGCATCGCTCGGTCCCTACTATGGCTACACCTTC,CASSASLGPYYGYTF
-,TRBV11-3,TRBJ2-2,-,TGTGCCAGCAGCTTAGCCCGCACCGGGGAGCTGTTTTTT,CASSLARTGELFF
-,TRBV5-1,TRBJ2-1,once,TGCGCCAGCAGCTTGGTGGCGTTGGGCAGCACCTACAATGAGCAGTTCTTC,CASSLVALGSTYNEQFF
TRBD2,TRBV28,TRBJ2-2,-,TGTGCCAGCAGTCTTAGCGGGAGGGCCGACACCGGGGAGCTGTTTTTT,CASSLSGRADTGELFF
-,TRBV5-1,TRBJ1-4,-,TGCGCCAGCAGCGTCGGACAGAGGAATGAAAAACTGTTTTTT,CASSVGQRNEKLFF
TRBD2,TRBV10-1,TRBJ2-1,-,TGCGCCAGCAGTGAGGTTAGCGGGAGGTTAAACAATGAGCAGTTCTTC,CASSEVSGRLNNEQFF
TRBD2,TRBV7-8,TRBJ2-3,-,TGTGCCAGCAGCTTAGCGGGGCGGGGGGTGGTTGATACGCAGTATTTT,CASSLAGRGVVDTQYF
TRBD2,TRBV15,TRBJ2-5,-,TGTGCCACCAGCAGAGACCGTAGCGGGAGAGAGACCCAGTACTTC,CATSRDRSGRETQYF
TRBD2,TRBV6-5,TRBJ2-2,-,TGTGCCAGCAGGCGGGAGACTGGCACCGGGGAGCTGTTTTTT,CASRRETGTGELFF
TRBD2,TRBV14,TRBJ2-5,-,TGTGCCAGCAGCCAAGACCCGGGACTAGCTGTTGGCAGGTTCGACTTC,CASSQDPGLAVGRFDF
-,TRBV30,TRBJ1-4,-,TGTGCCGCGGCCATTAACACTCGGGGTGAAAAACTGTTTTTT,CAAAINTRGEKLFF
-,TRBV18,TRBJ2-2,-,TGTGCCAGCTCACCTACCGCGCCGAGCGATAACGGGGAGCTGTTTTTT,CASSPTAPSDNGELFF
-,TRBV27,TRBJ1-1,-,TGTGCCAGCAGGCCTTGGGGGGGCACTGAAGCTTTCTTT,CASRPWGGTEAFF
-,TRBV4-2,TRBJ2-1,once,TGTGCGATAAGAGTCGTCCAAAGCTCCTACAATGAGCAGTTCTTC,CAIRVVQSSYNEQFF
-,TRBV7-9,TRBJ2-3,-,TGTGCCAGCAGCTCGACAGGTTTAAGCACAGATACGCAGTATTTT,CASSSTGLSTDTQYF
TRBD1,TRBV2,TRBJ2-7,-,TGTGCCAGCAGTCGGCCGGGACAGGGGTACTACGAGCAGTACTTC,CASSRPGQGYYEQYF
TRBD1,TRBV4-1,TRBJ2-7,-,TGCGCCAGCAGCCAAGAGGGGGGGACAGGGGTCGAGCAGTACTTC,CASSQEGGTGVEQYF
-,TRBV27,TRBJ1-1,-,TGTGCCAGCAGTTTACGCGATAGGAACACTGAAGCTTTCTTT,CASSLRDRNTEAFF
-,TRBV4-1,TRBJ2-2,few,TGCGCCAGCAGCCAAGAACCGGGAGGGGAGCTGTTTTTT,CASSQEPGGELFF
TRBD1,TRBV29-1,TRBJ2-1,once,TGCAGCGGCGGTACCCCGACAGGGGTACCCAATGAGCAGTTCTTC,CSGGTPTGVPNEQFF
TRBD2,TRBV28,TRBJ2-1,-,TGTGCCAGCGGAAAAGCTAGCGGGAGGGCCCTTGAGCAGTTCTTC,CASGKASGRALEQFF
TRBD1,TRBV28,TRBJ1-2,-,TGTGCCAGCAGTTTTGCCAGGGGGGACTATGGCTACACCTTC,CASSFARGDYGYTF
TRBD1,TRBV27,TRBJ2-7,-,TGTGCCAGCAGTCCCTCGACAGGGCCATACGAGCAGTACTTC,CASSPSTGPYEQYF